A single T cell receptor (beta chain) is shown here with its context. Blood libraries mostly used 450 to 550 ng genomic DNA, six replicates each. Assay used: immunoSEQ multiplex PCR; TCRdb lists only in-frame clones, some missing. The table has tens of thousands of clones, 70% to 85% seen once. The sample comes from a study of neoadjuvant anti-PD-1 for oral cavity cancer. The CDR3 length is 16 residues. V shed 6 bases and J 5 bases; nucleotides not matched to a gene: 7. Per the germline V gene, CDR1 is MNHEY and CDR2 is SMNVEV (reference sequence). The rearrangement joins TRBV27 to TRBJ2-5, with TRBD2 matching over 15 bases. The origin of this receptor is a person aged 40-85 years with oral cavity squamous cell carcinoma. The starting material was PBMCs, obtained before nivolumab (anti-PD-1) treatment. In nucleotides, the CDR3 is TGTGCCAGCAGCAGGACTAGCGGGGGGGCCGGGGAGACCCAGTACTTC. This gives the protein CASSRTSGGAGETQYF.